Listed below are T cell receptor beta chains from one sample, sequenced in a study of T cells in Graves' hyperthyroidism and ophthalmopathy. One entry per CDR3 protein, called by TCRdb with MiXCR from the multiplex PCR reads. Of under 400,000 distinct CDR3 sequences listed, more than 15% are singletons. Sequenced input: blood. The receptors derive from a woman aged 18-30 years with Graves' hyperthyroidism that later progressed to Graves' ophthalmopathy. The CDR3 runs from the conserved cysteine through the conserved F or W. The D gene is left open where the match is weak. Some rows mark clone size as missing; the rest say once, few, many or name a class of expanded clone.

cdr3_nt,cdr3_aa,v_call,d_call,j_call,clone_size
TGCGCCAGCAGCCAAGGGACTAGCGGGAACCCCTACGAGCAGTACTTC,CASSQGTSGNPYEQYF,TRBV4-1,TRBD2,TRBJ2-7,NA
TGTGCCAGTAGTATAACAACGGGAGGCTCCTACGAGCAGTACTTC,CASSITTGGSYEQYF,TRBV19,TRBD2,TRBJ2-7,few
TGTGCCAGCAGCTTGGCTGGGACTAGCGGGCGCTCCTACAATGAGCAGTTCTTC,CASSLAGTSGRSYNEQFF,TRBV5-5,TRBD2,TRBJ2-1,NA
TGTGCCAGCACCGCTAGCGGGAGCGGTTACAATGAGCAGTTCTTC,CASTASGSGYNEQFF,TRBV2,TRBD2,TRBJ2-1,many
TGTGCCAGCAGGACGAGGGACGAGCAGTACTTC,CASRTRDEQYF,TRBV28,NA,TRBJ2-7,many
TGTGCCAGCAGCTTTTACAGCGGGAGGGCAAACGCGAACACCGGGGAGCTGTTTTTT,CASSFYSGRANANTGELFF,TRBV7-9,TRBD2,TRBJ2-2,many
TGCGCCAGCAGCTCGGGACAGGGGGCAGATACGCAGTATTTT,CASSSGQGADTQYF,TRBV5-1,TRBD1,TRBJ2-3,many
TGCAGCGTTGGTGAAGGAAATGAAGCTTTCTTT,CSVGEGNEAFF,TRBV29-1,NA,TRBJ1-1,NA
TGTGCCATCAGTGACTCTCAGGGGATTCCGGAAAAACTGTTTTTT,CAISDSQGIPEKLFF,TRBV10-3,NA,TRBJ1-4,NA
TGTGCCAGCAGCTTAGGTGCCCTAGCCCTGGGGTTCTTC,CASSLGALALGFF,TRBV7-2,NA,TRBJ2-1,few
TGTGCCATCAGTGAATCGGGACGGCTTCTACCCCCCTATGGCTACACCTTC,CAISESGRLLPPYGYTF,TRBV10-3,NA,TRBJ1-2,NA
TGTGCCGCCGTCCGGGACAGCTTTCAGAACACTGAAGCTTTCTTT,CAAVRDSFQNTEAFF,TRBV10-3,TRBD1,TRBJ1-1,many
TGTGCCAGCAGCATATATAAATGGGGCCTGAACACTGAAGCTTTCTTT,CASSIYKWGLNTEAFF,TRBV7-2,NA,TRBJ1-1,NA
TGTGCCAGCAGTTCGACAGGGAGGGGTGCGGATGAGCAGTTCTTC,CASSSTGRGADEQFF,TRBV6-2/TRBV6-3,NA,TRBJ2-1,many
TGCGCCAGCAGCTTGGCCGGGAAACTAGGGACGGGGTCCTACAATGAGCAGTTCTTC,CASSLAGKLGTGSYNEQFF,TRBV5-1,NA,TRBJ2-1,many
TGCAGTGCTAGTAGGTCGGTCAAAAACATTCAGTACTTC,CSASRSVKNIQYF,TRBV20-1,NA,TRBJ2-4,NA
TGCGCCAGCAGCCCCCCTGGGGGGGCCGATGAGCAGTTCTTC,CASSPPGGADEQFF,TRBV5-1,NA,TRBJ2-1,NA
TGCAGTGCCACATTAACCACAGGCCACCCGCAACACGAGCAGTACTTC,CSATLTTGHPQHEQYF,TRBV20-1,NA,TRBJ2-7,many
TGTGCCAGCAGCCAAGAGGAGACTAGCGGGATCGGTCATGAGCAGTTCTTC,CASSQEETSGIGHEQFF,TRBV14,TRBD2,TRBJ2-1,many
TGTGCCAGCAGCCCAACCCGCAGCAGGGCAGATACGCAGTATTTT,CASSPTRSRADTQYF,TRBV7-3,NA,TRBJ2-3,many
TGCAGTGCTAGAATAGGAGATCGGGTGTCCTACGAGCAGTACTTC,CSARIGDRVSYEQYF,TRBV20-1,NA,TRBJ2-7,NA
TGTGCCAGCACCTCCGCCCGGGTTAGCACAGATACGCAGTATTTT,CASTSARVSTDTQYF,TRBV12-3/TRBV12-4,NA,TRBJ2-3,many
TGCAGTGCTGTTGGTAATGAGCAGTTCTTC,CSAVGNEQFF,TRBV20-1,NA,TRBJ2-1,many
TGTGCCAGCAGCCAAGATAAGGAGGGAAGCACTGAAGCTTTCTTT,CASSQDKEGSTEAFF,TRBV3-1,NA,TRBJ1-1,many
TGTGCCAGCAGTCCGGACAGGGGATCCAACTATGGCTACACCTTC,CASSPDRGSNYGYTF,TRBV28,TRBD1,TRBJ1-2,many
TGTGCCACCAGCAGAGATTTGGGGGCGAGCTCCTACAATGAGCAGTTCTTC,CATSRDLGASSYNEQFF,TRBV15,NA,TRBJ2-1,NA
TGTGCCAGCAGTCGCCTTAGCGGGAGCAGGTACGAGCAGTACTTC,CASSRLSGSRYEQYF,TRBV6-2/TRBV6-3,TRBD2,TRBJ2-7,many
TGTGCCAGCAGCTTAGCTTCAGGCCCGAACACTGAAGCTTTCTTT,CASSLASGPNTEAFF,TRBV7-8,NA,TRBJ1-1,many
TGCAGTGTGAGGAGGGGCCAAGAGACCCAGTACTTC,CSVRRGQETQYF,TRBV20-1,NA,TRBJ2-5,NA
TGTGCCACCAGCATTGCCCCCTCCGGACAGGGCTACGAGCAGTACTTC,CATSIAPSGQGYEQYF,TRBV15,TRBD1,TRBJ2-7,NA
TGTGCCAGCAGTTTAGGGGCAGGCCTCCGCTCCAATGAAAAACTGTTTTTT,CASSLGAGLRSNEKLFF,TRBV12-3/TRBV12-4,NA,TRBJ1-4,many
TGCAGCGTCTTCGGGACTAGCGGGAGGGCCTACGGGGAGCTGTTTTTT,CSVFGTSGRAYGELFF,TRBV29-1,TRBD2,TRBJ2-2,many
TGCAGTGCTAGAGATTATGAGGGGGAGGAAAACATTCAGTACTTC,CSARDYEGEENIQYF,TRBV20-1,NA,TRBJ2-4,NA
TGTGCCAGCAGTTTCGGCGGGACCACCTACGAGCAGTACTTC,CASSFGGTTYEQYF,TRBV12-3/TRBV12-4,NA,TRBJ2-7,many
TGTGCCAGCAGCCGACTAGCGGGAACGTTTGAAGAGACCCAGTACTTC,CASSRLAGTFEETQYF,TRBV11-2,TRBD2,TRBJ2-5,many
TGTGCCAGCAGTTTAACAGCGAGCAATCAGCCCCAGCATTTT,CASSLTASNQPQHF,TRBV27,NA,TRBJ1-5,many
TGCAGTGCACTAAAACCTAGCGGGAGCTACAATGAGCAGTTCTTC,CSALKPSGSYNEQFF,TRBV20-1,TRBD2,TRBJ2-1,few
TGCAGTGCTAGATTTGACAGGGAGAGCTCCTATAATTCACCCCTCCACTTT,CSARFDRESSYNSPLHF,TRBV20-1,TRBD1,TRBJ1-6,many
TGTGCCAGCAGTTCGTCGACAGCGACTGGGGAGCAGTACTTC,CASSSSTATGEQYF,TRBV6-1,NA,TRBJ2-7,many
TGTGCCAGCAGCGGTCGGCTAGCGGGAGGGTCGAACACCGGGGAGCTGTTTTTT,CASSGRLAGGSNTGELFF,TRBV27,TRBD2,TRBJ2-2,many
TGCAGTGCTGGGACAGGGAATGGCTACACCTTC,CSAGTGNGYTF,TRBV20-1,TRBD1,TRBJ1-2,many
TGCAGTGCTCTCCCGCACAAGTATAAATTGGAGCGAGAGACCCAGTACTTC,CSALPHKYKLERETQYF,TRBV20-1,NA,TRBJ2-5,many
TGTGCCAGCAGTTTAGGACAGGGGGCGCGGGAAGCTTTCTTT,CASSLGQGAREAFF,TRBV28,TRBD1,TRBJ1-1,many
TGTGCCAGCAGTTTAACGGGGTCGTCCACCGGGGAGCTGTTTTTT,CASSLTGSSTGELFF,TRBV28,NA,TRBJ2-2,many
TGTGCCAGCAGTGTCGAGGGAAGCAATCAGCCCCAGCATTTT,CASSVEGSNQPQHF,TRBV6-1,NA,TRBJ1-5,few
TGCAGCGTTGAATTGACGGGACTTGCCTCCTACGAGCAGTACTTC,CSVELTGLASYEQYF,TRBV29-1,NA,TRBJ2-7,few
TGTGCCAGTAGTATGGAGGTCCCTTCTCGGAAAGCTTTCTTT,CASSMEVPSRKAFF,TRBV19,NA,TRBJ1-1,few
TGCAGTGCTAAGACTAGCGGTTACGAGCAGTACTTC,CSAKTSGYEQYF,TRBV20-1,TRBD2,TRBJ2-7,many
TGTGCCAGCAGCGTAGTTAGCGGCTCGAACACCGGGGAGCTGTTTTTT,CASSVVSGSNTGELFF,TRBV7-2,NA,TRBJ2-2,few
TGCAGTGCTAGAGATCAGGGCGGGAAGTCCTACAATGATCAGTTCTTC,CSARDQGGKSYNDQFF,TRBV20-1,NA,TRBJ2-1,NA
TGTGCCTGGAGTTTCGGGACAGGGGATGGCTACACCTTC,CAWSFGTGDGYTF,TRBV30,TRBD1,TRBJ1-2,NA
TGTGCCAGCAGCTTAGTAGCGGGAGGGAAAGCTGAGCAGTTCTTC,CASSLVAGGKAEQFF,TRBV7-9,TRBD2,TRBJ2-1,many
TGTGCCAGCAGCTCCCAGGGGGGTGGAGCCTACGAGCAGTACTTC,CASSSQGGGAYEQYF,TRBV7-8,NA,TRBJ2-7,NA
TGTGCCAGCAGCCAAGGACGCCGCCGGGAGCTGTTTTTT,CASSQGRRRELFF,TRBV7-2,NA,TRBJ2-2,many
TGTGCCACCAGGCGGGACAGTACCTACGAGCAGTACTTC,CATRRDSTYEQYF,TRBV10-3,NA,TRBJ2-7,few
TGTGCCAGTAGGTACATGACAGGGGGGCGGACTGAAGCTTTCTTT,CASRYMTGGRTEAFF,TRBV19,TRBD1,TRBJ1-1,many
TGCAGTGCTAGGCCAAATGGACAGGGGATTCGCACAGATACGCAGTATTTT,CSARPNGQGIRTDTQYF,TRBV20-1,TRBD1,TRBJ2-3,few
TGTGCCAGCAGTGATTCTCCTCCCAGACACTATAGCAATCAGCCCCAGCATTTT,CASSDSPPRHYSNQPQHF,TRBV25-1,NA,TRBJ1-5,few
TGTGCCAGCAGTTTATCCCGGACCATGAACACTGAAGCTTTCTTT,CASSLSRTMNTEAFF,TRBV27,NA,TRBJ1-1,many